Below, 21 T cell receptor beta chains from the same sample are listed, as sequenced in a study of blood T cell repertoires in COVID-19. Only in-frame clones appear in the TCRdb table, and some are missing; sequencing was by immunoSEQ multiplex PCR. The sample lists around 270,000 clones; 91% were seen once. The sequenced material came from peripheral blood. These receptors originate from a person under 35 with COVID-19, enrolled during active disease.

The chain uses TRBV27 and TRBJ2-1; a weak D match, TRBD2 (6 bases). The CDR3 loop spans 14 amino acids. V lost 6 bases and J lost 4, with 13 bases in between. CDR1 MNHEY and CDR2 SMNVEV come from the germline V gene (reference sequence). CDR3 sequence reads: CASRTGGVYNEQFF. The CDR3 region has the DNA TGTGCCAGCAGGACTGGCGGGGTGTACAATGAGCAGTTCTTC.

This chain uses TRBV6-4 with TRBJ1-2; D gene ambiguous. Looked up from germline, CDR1 is MRHNA and CDR2 is SNTAGT. V was pared by 0 bases and J by 7 bases, with 15 bases between. The CDR3 totals 15 residues. CDR3 loop: CASSDSKRQPGGYTF. CDR3 sequence (DNA): TGTGCCAGCAGTGACTCGAAACGGCAACCGGGTGGCTACACCTTC.

The rearrangement uses TRBV5-1 and TRBJ2-3; 8 positions match TRBD2. CDR3 length equals 17 residues. V was pared by 0 bases and J by 4 bases, with 10 bases of the junction left unmatched. Germline CDR1 and CDR2: SGHRS and YFSETQ. CDR3 residues: CASSLAGIAGSADTQYF. Written as DNA, the CDR3 is TGCGCCAGCAGCTTGGCCGGGATAGCGGGAAGCGCAGATACGCAGTATTTT.

This sequence joins TRBV9 and TRBJ1-3; the D is unclear. CDR3 size: 14 residues. V was pared by 3 bases and J by 4 bases, with 11 bases between. Per the germline V gene, CDR1 is SGDLS and CDR2 is YYNGEE. As DNA, the CDR3 is TGTGCCAGCAGCGGTTATACGGGAGGAAACACCATATATTTT. Its translation is CASSGYTGGNTIYF.

This chain joins TRBV5-1 and TRBJ1-2; D not resolved. This CDR3 has 13 residues. Germline CDR1 reads SGHRS; CDR2 reads YFSETQ. V lost 2 bases and J 0 bases, leaving 5 bases between the germline ends. CDR3 sequence: CASSFEPNYGYTF. Written as DNA, the CDR3 is TGCGCCAGCAGCTTTGAGCCTAACTATGGCTACACCTTC.

This chain joins TRBV11-2 and TRBJ2-3; 8 nucleotides align to TRBD2. V gave up 0 bases and J gave up 1 base; unmatched junction bases: 6. CDR3 size: 17 residues. Germline CDR1 reads SGHAT; CDR2 reads FQNNGV. CDR3 residues: CASSLDMGLGRTDTQYF. As DNA, the CDR3 is TGTGCCAGCAGCTTAGATATGGGACTAGGCCGCACAGATACGCAGTATTTT.

The chain is built from TRBV12-5 and TRBJ2-7; D gene ambiguous. V was cut by 6 bases and J by 3 bases, with 9 bases left in between. The CDR3 consists of 12 residues. CDR1 LGHNT and CDR2 FRNRAP come from the germline V gene. CDR3 loop: CASGRHLYEQYF. The CDR3 region has the DNA TGTGCTAGTGGCCGACACCTCTACGAGCAGTACTTC.

The J gene is TRBJ2-3, the V gene TRBV18; a weak D match, TRBD1 (6 bases). CDR3 length: 16 amino acids. Germline CDR1 and CDR2: KGHSH and LQKENI. V was clipped by 3 bases and J by 2 bases, with 15 bases between them. The CDR3, as DNA: TGTGCCAGCTCACCGGACAGAGTTACTTCCACAGATACGCAGTATTTT. Amino acid sequence: CASSPDRVTSTDTQYF.

The chain recombines TRBV19 with TRBJ1-1; 7 positions match TRBD1. The CDR3 covers 13 residues. CDR1 LNHDA and CDR2 SQIVND come from the germline V gene (reference sequence). Germline trimming cut 1 base from V and 4 bases from J; bases unmatched to any gene: 0. The CDR3 protein is CASSIGDSTEAFF. For the CDR3, the DNA is TGTGCCAGTAGTATAGGGGACAGCACTGAAGCTTTCTTT.

This clone has a single count. V gene TRBV24-1 combines with J gene TRBJ2-1, with TRBD2 as a possible D gene (5 bases). V was cut by 4 bases and J by 7 bases, with 22 bases left in between. The CDR3 extends over 17 amino acids. CDR1 is KGHDR and CDR2 is SFDVKD in the germline V gene. The DNA for the CDR3 is TGTGCCACCAGTGACACCAGTTTGGCGGGCCGGCTGAATGAGCAGTTCTTC. This gives the protein CATSDTSLAGRLNEQFF.

The chain is built from TRBV7-2 and TRBJ1-5, with TRBD1 matching 7 bases. The CDR3 totals 15 residues. The V gene end was trimmed by 1 base and the J gene end by 0 bases; junction bases not matched to a gene: 0. Germline CDR1 SGHTA, CDR2 FQGNSA. CDR3 sequence: CASSLGDSSNQPQHF. CDR3 coding DNA: TGTGCCAGCAGCTTAGGGGACAGTAGCAATCAGCCCCAGCATTTT.

This chain uses TRBV28 with TRBJ1-5; maybe TRBD1 (6 bases). The V gene's germline CDR1 is MDHEN and CDR2 SYDVKM. CDR3 size: 15 residues. V shed 2 bases and J shed 1 base, with 9 bases lying between them. Written as DNA, the CDR3 is TGTGCCAGCAGTTTACGACAGGTGAGCAATCAGCCCCAGCATTTT. Protein product: CASSLRQVSNQPQHF. Combining the CDR3 with reference TRBV28 and TRBJ1-5 gives the whole variable domain DVKVTQSSRYLVKRTGEKVFLECVQDMDHENMFWYRQDPGLGLRLIYFSYDVKMKEKGDIPEGYSVSREKKERFSLILESASTNQTSMYLCASSLRQVSNQPQHFGDGTRLSIL.

CDR3 protein: CASRARPGVGEKLFF. In DNA, the CDR3 is TGCGCCAGCAGAGCTCGGCCAGGGGTGGGCGAAAAACTGTTTTTT. The gene calls are TRBV4-1 and TRBJ1-4, with D perhaps matching TRBD1 (6 bases). The CDR3 sequence is 15 residues long. Trimming took 6 bases from V and 8 from J, leaving 19 bases between them. Germline V CDR1 and CDR2: MGHRA, YSYEKL.

This sequence joins TRBV11-2 and TRBJ1-6, with D perhaps matching TRBD1 (5 bases). The CDR3 has 18 amino acids. Germline CDR1 is SGHAT and CDR2 is FQNNGV. Between the trimmed V and J ends, which lost 1 base and 8 bases, there was a span of 21 bases. In DNA, the CDR3 is TGTGCCAGCAGCTTAGGAGGTTTGGGGCCAACTATACATTCACCCCTCCACTTT. Residues: CASSLGGLGPTIHSPLHF.

The gene calls are TRBV10-2 and TRBJ2-1, with D perhaps matching TRBD2 (6 bases). V was clipped by 0 bases and J by 9 bases, with 15 bases between them. Germline V gene lookup returns CDR1 WSHSY and CDR2 SAAADI. The CDR3 has 15 residues. This CDR3 reads CASSESGGPFVEQFF. CDR3 in DNA: TGCGCCAGCAGTGAGTCGGGGGGTCCCTTTGTTGAGCAGTTCTTC.

The chain combines TRBV30 with TRBJ2-7; the match to TRBD1 covers 7 bases. The V segment lost 5 bases and the J segment 2 bases; nucleotides outside the gene matches: 6. The CDR3 runs 13 residues. Germline CDR1 reads GTSNPN; CDR2 reads SVGIG (reference sequence). CDR3 bases: TGTGCCTGGGGATCAGGGGGACCCTACGAGCAGTACTTC. Translating gives CAWGSGGPYEQYF.

This clone was seen a few times. The chain is built from TRBV9 and TRBJ1-2, with a weak D call TRBD1 (6 bases). Germline CDR1 and CDR2: SGDLS and YYNGEE. Trimming took 0 bases from V and 5 from J, leaving 14 bases between them. CDR3 length: 15 amino acids. The CDR3 spells CASSVGPGEGYGYTF. CDR3 sequence (DNA): TGTGCCAGCAGCGTAGGTCCAGGGGAGGGGTATGGCTACACCTTC.

The chain carries TRBV4-2 and TRBJ2-7; 10 nucleotides align to TRBD2. The CDR3 loop spans 14 amino acids. J gave up 0 bases and V 4 bases, and 0 bases lay outside the gene matches. Germline V CDR1 and CDR2: LGHNA, YNFKEQ. CDR3 sequence reads: CASSPSGSSYEQYF. CDR3 nucleotide sequence: TGTGCCAGCAGCCCTAGCGGGAGCTCCTACGAGCAGTACTTC.

V usage is TRBV19 and J usage is TRBJ2-7; 8 nucleotides match TRBD2. This CDR3 has 15 residues. Trimming at V came to 2 bases and at J to 5 bases, leaving 8 bases not matched to a gene. Germline loops: CDR1 LNHDA, CDR2 SQIVND (reference sequence). CDR3 coding DNA: TGTGCCAGTAGTATAAGGAGCGGGAGCCCTAACGAGCAGTACTTC. Protein: CASSIRSGSPNEQYF.

The chain combines TRBV5-1 with TRBJ2-7, with D possibly matching TRBD2 (6 bases). Germline CDR1 is SGHRS and CDR2 is YFSETQ. CDR3 length equals 15 residues. Trimming left V 4 bases short and J 0 bases short, with 14 bases between. CDR3 bases: TGCGCCAGCAGCCCGGGGGAGGCGGACTCCTACGAGCAGTACTTC. Translated: CASSPGEADSYEQYF.

This CDR3 is CASSYSLGVNNEQFF. DNA of the CDR3: TGTGCCAGCAGTTATTCTTTGGGAGTTAACAATGAGCAGTTCTTC. The V call is TRBV6-2 or TRBV6-3, the J call TRBJ2-1, with a possible D match to TRBD2 (5 bases). The V end was cut by 3 bases, the J end by 5 bases, with 14 bases between. The CDR3 sequence is 15 residues long. Germline CDR1 and CDR2: MNHEY and SVGEGT.